Following are 25 T cell receptor beta chains from one sample sequenced in a study of technical replicates of blood from several donors. TCRdb keeps only in-frame clones here, not all; method: immunoSEQ multiplex PCR. The top ten hold roughly 0.28% of the sample, which has 87,000 or so clones, around 92% seen once. The specimen was T cells isolated from PBMCs. The receptor set was obtained from a human donor in good health.

This chain joins TRBV19 and TRBJ1-2, with a weak D call TRBD1 (6 bases). The CDR3 runs to 15 residues. Germline V gives CDR1 LNHDA, CDR2 SQIVND (reference sequence). V dropped 0 bases and J dropped 7 bases, with 15 bases sitting between them. The CDR3 loop is CASSIELQGLVGYTF. Here the CDR3 DNA reads TGTGCCAGTAGTATAGAGCTACAGGGTCTGGTTGGCTACACCTTC.

This chain joins TRBV2 and TRBJ2-1; possibly TRBD1 for D (6 bases). Trimming left V 1 base short and J 13 bases short, with 11 bases between. From germline, CDR1 is SNHLY and CDR2 FYNNEI. CDR3 length: 12 amino acids. CDR3 nucleotides: TGTGCCAGCAGTGAAGACAGGGTATTACAGTTCTTC. This translates into CASSEDRVLQFF.

The chain combines TRBV7-9 with TRBJ1-2; TRBD1 matches 9 bases. Germline V CDR1 and CDR2: SEHNR, FQNEAQ (reference sequence). The CDR3 sequence is 14 residues long. V dropped 5 bases and J dropped 6; count of bases not matched to a gene: 7. CDR3 DNA: TGTGCCAGCAGCCAAAGACAGGGGGGAGATGGCTACACCTTC. Translating it yields CASSQRQGGDGYTF.

V gene TRBV6-5 combines with J gene TRBJ2-3; D not certain. Looked up from germline, CDR1 is MNHEY and CDR2 is SVGAGI. There are 12 residues in the CDR3. Trimming pared 6 bases from V and 6 bases from J, leaving 10 bases between. In DNA, the CDR3 is TGTGCCAGCAGATCCCAGTGGGATACGCAGTATTTT. This encodes CASRSQWDTQYF.

The chain is built from TRBV27 and TRBJ1-2; TRBD1 matches 9 bases. Unmatched junction bases numbered 9, after V lost 5 bases and J lost 8 bases. Germline values: CDR1 MNHEY, CDR2 SMNVEV (reference sequence). The CDR3 has 14 amino acids. The CDR3 nucleotides read TGTGCCAGCAGTCTAACAAGGACAGGGGCCGGCTACACCTTC. Translation gives CASSLTRTGAGYTF.

J is TRBJ2-7 and V is TRBV27, with a weak D call TRBD1 (6 bases). Deletions cut 2 bases from V and 4 bases from J, with 12 bases between. Germline CDR1 is MNHEY and CDR2 is SMNVEV (reference sequence). This CDR3 has 14 residues. CDR3 bases: TGTGCCAGCAGTTTAAAGTCAGGGGTGTACGAGCAGTACTTC. This encodes CASSLKSGVYEQYF.

This chain links TRBV19 with TRBJ2-1; weak D call: TRBD1 (5 bases). The germline V and J ends were trimmed by 3 bases and 8 bases, with 17 bases remaining between them. The CDR3 consists of 15 residues. CDR1 is LNHDA, CDR2 SQIVND, per germline (reference sequence). CDR3 sequence reads: CASSIRAGKVDEQFF. DNA of the CDR3: TGTGCCAGTAGTATTCGGGCAGGGAAAGTTGATGAGCAGTTCTTC.

This clone has more than one count but fewer than ten. V gene TRBV2 combines with J gene TRBJ2-7; tentatively, D is TRBD1 (5 bases). CDR1 is SNHLY and CDR2 is FYNNEI in the germline V gene. This CDR3 contains 19 residues. V lost 2 bases to trimming and J lost 3 bases, with 26 bases between them. DNA for the CDR3: TGTGCCAGCAGTGAAAAATTAATTATTCGGTTAAGGGGCAGCTACGAGCAGTACTTC. Its translation: CASSEKLIIRLRGSYEQYF. The full variable domain, with the rest looked up from reference TRBV2 and TRBJ2-7, is EPEVTQTPSHQVTQMGQEVILRCVPISNHLYFYWYRQILGQKVEFLVSFYNNEISEKSEIFDDQFSVERPDGSNFTLKIRSTKLEDSAMYFCASSEKLIIRLRGSYEQYFGPGTRLTVT.

This chain joins TRBV5-6 and TRBJ2-2; D is unresolved. Germline CDR1 SGHDT, CDR2 YYEEEE. The CDR3 is made up of 12 amino acids. The V end lost 0 bases, the J end lost 7 bases, and 4 bases lay between the germline ends. The CDR3 DNA follows: TGTGCCAGCAGCTTGGCCAGCGGGGAGCTGTTTTTT. This gives the protein CASSLASGELFF.

V usage is TRBV6-5 and J usage is TRBJ1-1; 7 bases agree with TRBD1. Germline-derived CDR1 and CDR2 are MNHEY and SVGAGI. The CDR3 spans 14 residues. The trim removed 0 bases at V and 6 bases at J, leaving 4 bases unmatched. The CDR3 bases are TGTGCCAGCAGTTACTCGACAGGGCCCGCTGAAGCTTTCTTT. Translating it yields CASSYSTGPAEAFF.

The chain links TRBV7-9 to TRBJ1-1, with unresolved D. The CDR3 spans 12 residues. The V end was cut by 7 bases, the J end by 4 bases, with 10 bases between. CDR1 and CDR2 from the germline V gene are SEHNR and FQNEAQ (reference sequence). This CDR3 reads CASTGGGTEAFF. DNA for the CDR3: TGTGCCAGCACCGGAGGTGGCACTGAAGCTTTCTTT. Variable domain in full (rest from reference TRBV7-9 and TRBJ1-1): DTGVSQNPRHKITKRGQNVTFRCDPISEHNRLYWYRQTLGQGPEFLTYFQNEAQLEKSRLLSDRFSAERPKGSFSTLEIQRTEQGDSAMYLCASTGGGTEAFFGQGTRLTVV.

V usage is TRBV6-5 and J usage is TRBJ2-1; 7 positions match TRBD1. V lost 6 bases, J lost 6 bases, and 8 bases stayed unmatched. This CDR3 contains 14 residues. Per the germline V gene, CDR1 is MNHEY and CDR2 is SVGAGI. The CDR3 bases are TGTGCCAGCAGCGGCTGGGACAGACCCAATGAGCAGTTCTTC. The encoded protein is CASSGWDRPNEQFF.

The genes are TRBV28 and TRBJ2-7, with 7 bases lining up with TRBD2. This CDR3 is 12 amino acids long. Germline CDR1 MDHEN, CDR2 SYDVKM. The V gene end was trimmed by 5 bases and the J gene end by 6 bases; junction bases not matched to a gene: 4. DNA of the CDR3: TGTGCCAGCAGTCGAGCGGGGCCCGAGCAGTACTTC. Translating gives CASSRAGPEQYF.

J is TRBJ1-4 and V is TRBV28, with a weak D call TRBD1 (5 bases). Between the trimmed V and J ends, which lost 7 bases and 4 bases, there was a span of 7 bases. Germline lookup yields CDR1 MDHEN and CDR2 SYDVKM. CDR3 length: 12 amino acids. As DNA, the CDR3 is TGTGCCAGCACGGACAATAATGAAAAACTGTTTTTT. Amino acids: CASTDNNEKLFF.

The chain joins TRBV2 to TRBJ1-1, with a possible D match to TRBD1 (6 bases). Looked up from germline, CDR1 is SNHLY and CDR2 is FYNNEI. V was trimmed by 6 bases and J by 1 base, leaving 12 bases between them. The CDR3 runs 14 residues. The CDR3 DNA reads TGTGCCAGCAGGCCGGAGACAGGGAACACTGAAGCTTTCTTT. Encoded protein: CASRPETGNTEAFF. Full variable domain (remainder filled in from reference TRBV2 and TRBJ1-1): EPEVTQTPSHQVTQMGQEVILRCVPISNHLYFYWYRQILGQKVEFLVSFYNNEISEKSEIFDDQFSVERPDGSNFTLKIRSTKLEDSAMYFCASRPETGNTEAFFGQGTRLTVV.

The rearrangement uses TRBV11-2 and TRBJ1-2; TRBD1 matches at 12 bases. Trimming removed 5 bases from V and 4 bases from J; junction bases left unmatched: 11. Germline V gene sequence: CDR1 SGHAT, CDR2 FQNNGV. This CDR3 has 17 amino acids. The CDR3 sequence: CASSVSRDRGLFYGYTF. Written as DNA, the CDR3 is TGTGCCAGCAGCGTCTCTCGGGACAGGGGGCTCTTCTATGGCTACACCTTC.

The rearrangement links TRBV11-2 to TRBJ2-7; perhaps TRBD2 as D (6 bases). Germline CDR1 reads SGHAT; CDR2 reads FQNNGV. The V and J ends lost 0 bases and 3 bases respectively, with 21 bases between them. The CDR3 has 18 amino acids. The chain's CDR3 is CASSLDTGGGVPGYEQYF. The CDR3 DNA follows: TGTGCCAGCAGCTTAGATACTGGGGGAGGAGTTCCAGGCTACGAGCAGTACTTC. The complete variable domain, with remaining parts taken from reference TRBV11-2 and TRBJ2-7, reads EAGVAQSPRYKIIEKRQSVAFWCNPISGHATLYWYQQILGQGPKLLIQFQNNGVVDDSQLPKDRFSAERLKGVDSTLKIQPAKLEDSAVYLCASSLDTGGGVPGYEQYFGPGTRLTVT.

This chain uses TRBV27 with TRBJ2-3; 7 bases match TRBD2. Germline lookup yields CDR1 MNHEY and CDR2 SMNVEV (reference sequence). The junction had 9 bases not matched to a gene; V was cut back by 1 base and J by 8 bases. The CDR3 totals 15 residues. CDR3 sequence: CASSLWEREGSTQYF. The CDR3 DNA sequence: TGTGCCAGCAGTTTATGGGAAAGGGAGGGGAGTACGCAGTATTTT.

V usage is TRBV5-5 and J usage is TRBJ2-7, with 7 nucleotides matching TRBD2. CDR3 length: 14 residues. V lost 3 bases to trimming and J lost 4 bases; unmatched junction nucleotides: 7. CDR1 is SGHKS and CDR2 is YYEKEE in the germline V gene (reference sequence). CDR3 in amino acids: CASSSPGLNYEQYF. The DNA for the CDR3 is TGTGCCAGCAGCTCTCCGGGACTAAATTACGAGCAGTACTTC.

The chain recombines TRBV28 with TRBJ1-2; D perhaps matches TRBD1 (6 bases). CDR3 size: 17 residues. Trimming left V 3 bases short and J 2 bases short, with 19 bases between. Germline lookup yields CDR1 MDHEN and CDR2 SYDVKM. The CDR3 reads CASSFSPGEGGNYGYTF. The CDR3 bases are TGTGCCAGCAGTTTCTCCCCAGGGGAAGGAGGAAACTATGGCTACACCTTC.

The chain carries TRBV30 and TRBJ2-5; TRBD2 matches 13 bases. The J segment lost 4 bases and the V segment lost 3 bases, leaving 11 bases of the junction unmatched. Germline lookup yields CDR1 GTSNPN and CDR2 SVGIG (reference sequence). The CDR3 spans 17 residues. Here the CDR3 DNA reads TGTGCCTGGAGCCTGGGACTAGCGGGGCCAGGTCGAGAGACCCAGTACTTC. This translates into CAWSLGLAGPGRETQYF. The entire variable domain, with the rest obtained from reference TRBV30 and TRBJ2-5, is as follows: SQTIHQWPATLVQPVGSPLSLECTVEGTSNPNLYWYRQAAGRGLQLLFYSVGIGQISSEVPQNLSASRPQDRQFILSSKKLLLSDSGFYLCAWSLGLAGPGRETQYFGPGTRLLVL.

This sequence joins TRBV29-1 and TRBJ1-1; 7 nucleotides agree with TRBD1. The CDR3 covers 15 residues. CDR1 and CDR2 from the germline V gene are SQVTM and ANQGSEA. V was clipped by 1 base and J by 5 bases; unmatched bases: 10. CDR3 DNA: TGCAGCGTTGAAGTCCAGGGGGTGAGAAAGACTGAAGCTTTCTTT. It yields the protein CSVEVQGVRKTEAFF. Full variable domain (missing parts from reference TRBV29-1 and TRBJ1-1): SAVISQKPSRDICQRGTSLTIQCQVDSQVTMMFWYRQQPGQSLTLIATANQGSEATYESGFVIDKFPISRPNLTFSTLTVSNMSPEDSSIYLCSVEVQGVRKTEAFFGQGTRLTVV.

V gene TRBV19 combines with J gene TRBJ2-3, with D possibly being TRBD1 (6 bases). Trimming cost V 6 bases and J 6 bases, with 13 bases left between them. This CDR3 contains 13 residues. CDR1 is LNHDA, CDR2 SQIVND, per germline (reference sequence). CDR3 in amino acids: CASSRTDEDTQYF. CDR3 coding DNA: TGTGCCAGTAGCAGGACAGATGAGGATACGCAGTATTTT. The variable domain in full, completed from reference TRBV19 and TRBJ2-3, reads DGGITQSPKYLFRKEGQNVTLSCEQNLNHDAMYWYRQDPGQGLRLIYYSQIVNDFQKGDIAEGYSVSREKKESFPLTVTSAQKNPTAFYLCASSRTDEDTQYFGPGTRLTVL.

This chain uses TRBV9 with TRBJ2-3; 13 nucleotides align to TRBD2. Trimming removed 4 bases from V and 4 bases from J; junction bases left unmatched: 6. Germline CDR1 reads SGDLS; CDR2 reads YYNGEE. This CDR3 has 16 residues. CDR3 sequence reads: CASSPGLAGPADTQYF. DNA of the CDR3: TGTGCCAGCAGCCCGGGACTAGCGGGGCCGGCAGATACGCAGTATTTT.

CDR3 residues: CASSPYTEQYF. CDR3 coding DNA: TGCGCCAGCAGCCCGTACACCGAGCAGTACTTC. The J gene is TRBJ2-7, the V gene TRBV10-2; D is ambiguous. The germline V gene encodes CDR1 WSHSY and CDR2 SAAADI. CDR3 length equals 11 residues. Trimming took off 6 bases at V and 6 bases at J, with 9 bases between the two ends.